This T cell receptor beta chain emerged from a study of OX40 agonist ivuxolimab in advanced cancers. In the case of this clone: What it recognizes is unknown.

Study observations and caveats: Clonal expansion from baseline to week 6 occurred in both CD4+ and CD8+ T cells.

Assay used: immunoSEQ multiplex PCR; TCRdb lists only in-frame clones, some missing. The sample has under 45,000 clones; about 81% are singletons. This clonotype was sampled from an adult with an advanced solid tumor such as melanoma, head and neck, liver or kidney cancer. The material was CD4+ or CD8+ T cells sorted from blood, obtained in a trial of the OX40 agonist ivuxolimab.

CDR3 sequence: CASRDRGQPQHF. The CDR3 DNA follows: TGTGCCAGCAGGGACAGGGGTCAGCCCCAGCATTTT. The chain carries TRBV2 and TRBJ1-5; 9 nucleotides agree with TRBD1. The germline V gene encodes CDR1 SNHLY and CDR2 FYNNEI. The CDR3 consists of 12 residues. J lost 6 bases, V lost 6 bases, and 0 bases had no gene match.